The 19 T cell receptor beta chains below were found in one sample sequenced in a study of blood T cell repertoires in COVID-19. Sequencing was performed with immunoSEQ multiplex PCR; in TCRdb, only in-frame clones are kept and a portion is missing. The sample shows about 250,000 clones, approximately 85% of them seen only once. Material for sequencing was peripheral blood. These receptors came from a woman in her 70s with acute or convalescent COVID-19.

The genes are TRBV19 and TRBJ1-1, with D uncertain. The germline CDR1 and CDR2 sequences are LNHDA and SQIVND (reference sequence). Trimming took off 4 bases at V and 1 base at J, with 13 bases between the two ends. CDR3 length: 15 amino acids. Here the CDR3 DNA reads TGTGCCAGTAGTACCACATGGGCCGCGAACACTGAAGCTTTCTTT. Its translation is CASSTTWAANTEAFF.

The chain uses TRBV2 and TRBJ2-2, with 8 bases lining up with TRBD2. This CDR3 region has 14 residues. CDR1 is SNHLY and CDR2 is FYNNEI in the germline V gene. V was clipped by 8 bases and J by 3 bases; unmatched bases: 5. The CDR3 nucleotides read TGTGCCAGCCATAGGACTAGCCACACCGGGGAGCTGTTTTTT. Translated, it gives CASHRTSHTGELFF.

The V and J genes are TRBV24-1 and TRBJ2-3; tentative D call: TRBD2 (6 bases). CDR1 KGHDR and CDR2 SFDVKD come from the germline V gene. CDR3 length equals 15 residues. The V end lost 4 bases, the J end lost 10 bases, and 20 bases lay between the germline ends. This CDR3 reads CATSDRRDFGDPQYF. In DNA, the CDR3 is TGTGCCACCAGTGACCGCCGGGACTTCGGAGACCCGCAGTATTTT.

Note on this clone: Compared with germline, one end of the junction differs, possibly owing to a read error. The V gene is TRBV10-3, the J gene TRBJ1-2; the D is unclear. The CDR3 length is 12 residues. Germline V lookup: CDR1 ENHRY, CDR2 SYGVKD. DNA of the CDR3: TGTGCCATCAGTGATCAAAACTTTGGCTACACCTTC. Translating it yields CAISDQNFGYTF.

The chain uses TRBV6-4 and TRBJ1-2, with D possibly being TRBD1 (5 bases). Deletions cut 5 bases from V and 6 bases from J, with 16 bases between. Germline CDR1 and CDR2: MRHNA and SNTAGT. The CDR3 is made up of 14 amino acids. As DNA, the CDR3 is TGTGCCAGCAGTAGCTGGACAAACCGCGATGGCTACACCTTC. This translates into CASSSWTNRDGYTF.

The CDR3 DNA sequence: TGTGCCAGCTCACCACGAGGACAGGGTCAAGGTGGGAACTATGGCTACACCTTC. It codes for CASSPRGQGQGGNYGYTF. This chain connects TRBV18 to TRBJ1-2, with TRBD1 identical over 8 bases. This CDR3 spans 18 amino acids. After removal of 1 base from V and 2 bases from J, the junction contained 12 bases not matched to a gene. Germline assignment: CDR1 KGHSH and CDR2 LQKENI.

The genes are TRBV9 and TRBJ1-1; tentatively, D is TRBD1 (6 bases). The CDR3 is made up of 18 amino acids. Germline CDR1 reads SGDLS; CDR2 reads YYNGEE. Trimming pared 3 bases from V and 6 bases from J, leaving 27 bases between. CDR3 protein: CASSETPLASGGAAEAFF. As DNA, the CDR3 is TGTGCCAGCAGCGAGACCCCTCTCGCCTCGGGGGGCGCGGCTGAAGCTTTCTTT.

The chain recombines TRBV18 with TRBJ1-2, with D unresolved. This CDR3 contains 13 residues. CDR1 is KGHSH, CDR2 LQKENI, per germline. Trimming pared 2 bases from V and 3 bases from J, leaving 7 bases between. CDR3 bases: TGTGCCAGCTCACCAAACAGCTACTATGGCTACACCTTC. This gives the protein CASSPNSYYGYTF.

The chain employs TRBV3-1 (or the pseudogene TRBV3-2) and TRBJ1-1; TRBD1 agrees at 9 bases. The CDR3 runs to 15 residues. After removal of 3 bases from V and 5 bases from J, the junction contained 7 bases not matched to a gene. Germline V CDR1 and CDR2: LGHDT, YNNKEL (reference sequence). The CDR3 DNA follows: TGTGCCAGCAGCCATCTCCGGGACAGGGCGACTGAAGCTTTCTTT. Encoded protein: CASSHLRDRATEAFF.

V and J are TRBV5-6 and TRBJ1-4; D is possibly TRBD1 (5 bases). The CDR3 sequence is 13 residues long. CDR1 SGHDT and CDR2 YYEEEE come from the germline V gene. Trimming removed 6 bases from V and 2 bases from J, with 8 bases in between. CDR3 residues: CASTWGTNEKLFF. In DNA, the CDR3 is TGTGCCAGCACATGGGGCACTAATGAAAAACTGTTTTTT.

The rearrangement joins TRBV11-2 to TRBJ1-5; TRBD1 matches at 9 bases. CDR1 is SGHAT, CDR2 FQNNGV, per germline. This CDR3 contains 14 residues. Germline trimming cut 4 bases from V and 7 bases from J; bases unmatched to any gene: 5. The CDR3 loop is CASSSGQGSQPQHF. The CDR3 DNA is TGTGCCAGCAGCTCTGGACAGGGGTCCCAGCCCCAGCATTTT.

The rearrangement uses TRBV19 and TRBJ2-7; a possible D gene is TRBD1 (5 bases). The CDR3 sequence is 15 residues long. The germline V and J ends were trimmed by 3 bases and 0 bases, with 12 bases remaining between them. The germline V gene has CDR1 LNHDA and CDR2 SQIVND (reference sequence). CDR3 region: CASSMGHTSSYEQYF. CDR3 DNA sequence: TGTGCCAGTAGTATGGGGCACACAAGCTCCTACGAGCAGTACTTC.

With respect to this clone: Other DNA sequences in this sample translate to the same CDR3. The CDR3 loop reads CASSYPGNTEAFF. The CDR3, as DNA: TGTGCCAGCAGTTACCCCGGGAACACTGAAGCTTTCTTT. The chain recombines TRBV6-5 with TRBJ1-1; no clear D gene. The ends were cut back, 2 bases at V and 1 base at J, with 5 bases in the middle. In germline, CDR1 is MNHEY, CDR2 SVGAGI. The CDR3 covers 13 residues.

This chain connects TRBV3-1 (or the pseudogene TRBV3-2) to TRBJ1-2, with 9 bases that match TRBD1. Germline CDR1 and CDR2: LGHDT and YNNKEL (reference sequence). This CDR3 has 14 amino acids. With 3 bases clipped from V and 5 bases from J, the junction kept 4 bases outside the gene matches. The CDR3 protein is CASSQGTGQYGYTF. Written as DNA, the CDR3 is TGTGCCAGCAGCCAGGGGACAGGGCAGTATGGCTACACCTTC.

CDR3 DNA sequence: TGTGCCAGCAGTTCAGGGGGCGGGAACACTGAAGCTTTCTTT. This codes for CASSSGGGNTEAFF. The chain links TRBV28 to TRBJ1-1, with 8 bases that match TRBD1. Per germline, CDR1 MDHEN and CDR2 SYDVKM. Trimming removed 4 bases from V and 1 base from J; junction bases left unmatched: 2. The CDR3 consists of 14 residues.

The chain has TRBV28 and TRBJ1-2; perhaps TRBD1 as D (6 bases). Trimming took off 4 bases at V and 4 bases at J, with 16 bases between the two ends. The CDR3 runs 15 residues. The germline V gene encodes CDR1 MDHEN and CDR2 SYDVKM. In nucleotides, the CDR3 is TGTGCCAGCAGTTGGACAGTGGCAAGGGGCTATGGCTACACCTTC. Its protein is CASSWTVARGYGYTF.

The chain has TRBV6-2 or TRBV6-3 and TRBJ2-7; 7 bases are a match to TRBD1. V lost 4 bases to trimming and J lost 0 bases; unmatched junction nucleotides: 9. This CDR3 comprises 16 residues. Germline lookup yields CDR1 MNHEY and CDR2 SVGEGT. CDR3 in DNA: TGTGCCAGCAGTTCCTCTAGGGACAGAGGCTCCTACGAGCAGTACTTC. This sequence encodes CASSSSRDRGSYEQYF.

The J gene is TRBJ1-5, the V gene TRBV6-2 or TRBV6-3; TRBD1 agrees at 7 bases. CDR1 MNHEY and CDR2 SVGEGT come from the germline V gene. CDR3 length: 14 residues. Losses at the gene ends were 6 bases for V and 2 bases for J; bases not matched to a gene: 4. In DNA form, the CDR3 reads TGTGCCAGCAGCCCGGGGACAGGCAATCAGCCCCAGCATTTT. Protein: CASSPGTGNQPQHF.

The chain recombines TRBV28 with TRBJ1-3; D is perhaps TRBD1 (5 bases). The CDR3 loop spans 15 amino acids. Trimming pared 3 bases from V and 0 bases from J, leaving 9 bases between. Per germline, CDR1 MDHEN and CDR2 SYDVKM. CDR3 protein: CASSLGGASGNTIYF. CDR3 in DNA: TGTGCCAGCAGTTTGGGAGGGGCCTCTGGAAACACCATATATTTT.